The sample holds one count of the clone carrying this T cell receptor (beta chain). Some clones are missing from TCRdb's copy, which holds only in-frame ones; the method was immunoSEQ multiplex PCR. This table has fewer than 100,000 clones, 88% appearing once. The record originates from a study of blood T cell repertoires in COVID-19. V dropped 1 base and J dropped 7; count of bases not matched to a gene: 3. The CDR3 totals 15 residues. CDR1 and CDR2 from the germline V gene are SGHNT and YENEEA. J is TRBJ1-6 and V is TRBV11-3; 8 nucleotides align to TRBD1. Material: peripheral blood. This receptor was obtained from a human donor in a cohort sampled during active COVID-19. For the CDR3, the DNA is TGTGCCAGCAGCTTAGGTCAGGGGGCCAATTCACCCCTCCACTTT. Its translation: CASSLGQGANSPLHF.